The next 20 T cell receptor beta chains were all read from a single sample in a study of blood T cell repertoires in COVID-19. The assay was immunoSEQ multiplex PCR, and TCRdb's table has in-frame clones only and misses some. The table includes about 190,000 clones, 80% detected once. Material for sequencing was peripheral blood. These receptors were collected from a man aged 55-75 years with acute or convalescent COVID-19.

The chain employs TRBV2 and TRBJ1-4; 10 bases line up with TRBD1. The CDR3 is 15 amino acids. Germline assignment: CDR1 SNHLY and CDR2 FYNNEI. The V gene end was trimmed by 3 bases and the J gene end by 7 bases; junction bases not matched to a gene: 5. The CDR3 spells CASSDGDRGAEKLFF. The CDR3 nucleotides are TGTGCCAGCAGTGATGGGGACAGGGGCGCTGAAAAACTGTTTTTT.

J is TRBJ1-2 and V is TRBV6-5; D is possibly TRBD1 (5 bases). Trimming left V 6 bases short and J 6 bases short, with 14 bases between. The CDR3 consists of 13 residues. The germline V gene encodes CDR1 MNHEY and CDR2 SVGAGI. In DNA form, the CDR3 reads TGTGCCAGCAGCTCAGGGAGGTGGAATGGCTACACCTTC. Encoded protein: CASSSGRWNGYTF.

CDR3: CASSYRVWGTSEAEQFF. In nucleotides, the CDR3 is TGTGCCAGCAGTTACAGGGTTTGGGGGACTAGTGAGGCTGAGCAGTTCTTC. This chain connects TRBV6-2 or TRBV6-3 to TRBJ2-1, with 8 bases aligning to TRBD2. The CDR3 has 17 amino acids. The germline gives CDR1 MNHEY, CDR2 SVGEGT. V lost 2 bases to trimming and J lost 9 bases; unmatched junction nucleotides: 15.

The V call is TRBV4-2, the J call TRBJ2-3, with 9 bases fitting TRBD2. Germline V CDR1 and CDR2: LGHNA, YNFKEQ. Trimming at V came to 0 bases and at J to 6 bases, leaving 13 bases not matched to a gene. This CDR3 has 18 amino acids. The CDR3 loop is CASSQEWVSSGKSDTQYF. DNA for the CDR3: TGTGCCAGCAGCCAAGAATGGGTATCTAGCGGGAAGTCGGATACGCAGTATTTT.

As for this clone: This sample includes further DNA sequences coding for the same CDR3. The rearrangement joins TRBV5-1 to TRBJ2-5, with 9 nucleotides matching TRBD1. V lost 3 bases to trimming and J lost 0 bases; unmatched junction nucleotides: 3. This CDR3 comprises 15 residues. Germline V gene lookup returns CDR1 SGHRS and CDR2 YFSETQ. DNA of the CDR3: TGCGCCAGCAGCTCGGGACAGGGATACCAAGAGACCCAGTACTTC. Its protein product is CASSSGQGYQETQYF.

The J gene is TRBJ1-2, the V gene TRBV5-8, with TRBD1 identical over 7 bases. The CDR3 loop spans 16 amino acids. Germline V gene data show CDR1 as SGHTS and CDR2 as YDEGEE. Trimming removed 7 bases from V and 4 bases from J; junction bases left unmatched: 16. CDR3 in amino acids: CASLTVTQGGTYGYTF. Here the CDR3 DNA reads TGTGCCAGCCTCACCGTGACGCAGGGGGGCACCTATGGCTACACCTTC.

The V gene is TRBV5-1, the J gene TRBJ2-7; the match to TRBD1 covers 9 bases. CDR1 and CDR2 (germline): SGHRS, YFSETQ. The CDR3 length is 14 residues. J lost 6 bases, V lost 2 bases, and 6 bases had no gene match. Here the CDR3 reads CASSFYRGHLEQYF. CDR3 nucleotide sequence: TGCGCCAGCAGCTTTTACAGGGGGCATCTCGAGCAGTACTTC.

The V call is TRBV7-3, the J call TRBJ2-1; TRBD1 aligns across 7 bases. Trimming took 3 bases from V and 7 from J; bases not matched to a gene: 9. Germline CDR1 SGHTA, CDR2 FQGTGA. The CDR3 length is 15 residues. In DNA form, the CDR3 reads TGTGCCAGCAGCTTTGACAGGGCCTCGCTTAATGAGCAGTTCTTC. It is translated as CASSFDRASLNEQFF.

This clone has just one count. This chain links TRBV9 with TRBJ2-6; 9 nucleotides match TRBD1. Germline loops: CDR1 SGDLS, CDR2 YYNGEE. Germline trimming cut 2 bases from V and 0 bases from J; bases unmatched to any gene: 9. This CDR3 comprises 19 residues. The CDR3 here is CASSVHPRTGVSGANVLTF. CDR3 coding DNA: TGTGCCAGCAGCGTCCACCCAAGGACAGGGGTCTCTGGGGCCAACGTCCTGACTTTC.

This clone appeared once. The chain carries TRBV6-5 and TRBJ2-3, with 7 bases matching TRBD1. Germline V lookup: CDR1 MNHEY, CDR2 SVGAGI. Trimming at V came to 6 bases and at J to 6 bases, leaving 0 bases not matched to a gene. The CDR3 spans 11 residues. The CDR3 bases are TGTGCCAGCAGACAGGGGGATACGCAGTATTTT. Translating it yields CASRQGDTQYF.

The chain joins TRBV7-5 to TRBJ1-4. TRBV7-5 is described as a pseudogene. The CDR3 loop spans 15 amino acids. The CDR3: CVRSLGSGAQEKLFF. The CDR3 region has the DNA TGTGTCAGAAGCTTAGGGAGCGGGGCCCAAGAAAAACTGTTTTTT.

This chain uses TRBV9 with TRBJ2-7, with D possibly being TRBD1 (6 bases). V lost 3 bases and J lost 3, with 7 bases in between. Germline V gene lookup returns CDR1 SGDLS and CDR2 YYNGEE. The CDR3 spans 12 residues. The CDR3 nucleotides read TGTGCCAGCAGCGCGACAGGCTACGAGCAGTACTTC. This gives the protein CASSATGYEQYF. Together with reference TRBV9 and TRBJ2-7, the CDR3 gives the full variable domain: DSGVTQTPKHLITATGQRVTLRCSPRSGDLSVYWYQQSLDQGLQFLIQYYNGEERAKGNILERFSAQQFPDLHSELNLSSLELGDSALYFCASSATGYEQYFGPGTRLTVT.

V usage is TRBV2 and J usage is TRBJ2-7, with D perhaps matching TRBD1 (6 bases). Germline V gene sequence: CDR1 SNHLY, CDR2 FYNNEI. This CDR3 is built from 15 residues. Trimming stripped 1 base from V and 0 bases from J, with 10 bases between. The CDR3 spells CASSEGGLTSYEQYF. The CDR3 coding sequence is TGTGCCAGCAGTGAAGGGGGGCTTACCTCCTACGAGCAGTACTTC. Filled out from reference TRBV2 and TRBJ2-7, the complete variable domain reads EPEVTQTPSHQVTQMGQEVILRCVPISNHLYFYWYRQILGQKVEFLVSFYNNEISEKSEIFDDQFSVERPDGSNFTLKIRSTKLEDSAMYFCASSEGGLTSYEQYFGPGTRLTVT.

J is TRBJ1-1 and V is TRBV5-6, with unresolved D. The V and J ends lost 1 base and 3 bases respectively, with 10 bases between them. This CDR3 region has 14 residues. Germline V gene data show CDR1 as SGHDT and CDR2 as YYEEEE. The CDR3 region is CASSLSERYTEAFF. The CDR3 nucleotides read TGTGCCAGCAGCTTGTCCGAGAGGTACACTGAAGCTTTCTTT.

The rearrangement joins TRBV15 to TRBJ2-1; 8 bases agree with TRBD2. J lost 9 bases, V lost 0 bases, and 7 bases had no gene match. The CDR3 is 15 residues long. CDR1 and CDR2 (germline): LNHNV, YYDKDF (reference sequence). The CDR3 nucleotides read TGTGCCACCAGCAGAGACGGAGCGGGAGTGGTTGAGCAGTTCTTC. The encoded protein is CATSRDGAGVVEQFF.

The CDR3 region is CASRRTSGKSYEQYF. In DNA form, the CDR3 reads TGTGCCAGCAGACGAACTAGCGGCAAATCCTACGAGCAGTACTTC. V and J are TRBV3-1 (or the pseudogene TRBV3-2) and TRBJ2-7; 8 bases line up with TRBD2. Germline V CDR1 and CDR2: LGHDT, YNNKEL (reference sequence). The CDR3 spans 15 residues. V lost 6 bases, J lost 1 base, and 8 bases stayed unmatched.

The chain is built from TRBV28 and TRBJ1-2; TRBD1 is a possible D gene (6 bases). CDR1 MDHEN and CDR2 SYDVKM come from the germline V gene. V was trimmed by 5 bases and J by 4 bases, leaving 17 bases between them. The CDR3 has 15 residues. CDR3 sequence (DNA): TGTGCCAGCAGTAGAGGGGGGGCCCTGGTCTATGGCTACACCTTC. Translating gives CASSRGGALVYGYTF.

This clone was counted once. The rearrangement uses TRBV9 and TRBJ1-3; TRBD1 matches at 7 bases. V gave up 3 bases and J gave up 4 bases; unmatched junction bases: 4. CDR1 and CDR2 from the germline V gene are SGDLS and YYNGEE. This CDR3 has 14 residues. Here the CDR3 DNA reads TGTGCCAGCAGCGACCGGGACAGAGGAAACACCATATATTTT. Encoded protein: CASSDRDRGNTIYF. The full variable domain, in which reference TRBV9 and TRBJ1-3 provide the parts outside the CDR3, is DSGVTQTPKHLITATGQRVTLRCSPRSGDLSVYWYQQSLDQGLQFLIQYYNGEERAKGNILERFSAQQFPDLHSELNLSSLELGDSALYFCASSDRDRGNTIYFGEGSWLTVV.

The CDR3 here is CASSIFDRAGSGNTIYF. The CDR3 DNA follows: TGTGCCAGCAGCATATTCGACAGGGCTGGCTCTGGAAACACCATATATTTT. The rearrangement links TRBV9 to TRBJ1-3; 7 bases are a match to TRBD1. J was trimmed by 0 bases and V by 4 bases; bases with no gene match: 10. CDR1 and CDR2 from the germline V gene are SGDLS and YYNGEE. The CDR3 contains 17 residues.

The rearrangement joins TRBV7-6 to TRBJ2-5; 9 bases align to TRBD2. V gave up 9 bases and J gave up 5 bases; unmatched junction bases: 13. This CDR3 has 15 amino acids. Germline-derived CDR1 and CDR2 are SGHVS and FNYEAQ. The DNA of the CDR3 is TGTGCCAGGCGAAGGGCGGGAGGGCCTAAGGAGACCCAGTACTTC. Translation gives CARRRAGGPKETQYF.